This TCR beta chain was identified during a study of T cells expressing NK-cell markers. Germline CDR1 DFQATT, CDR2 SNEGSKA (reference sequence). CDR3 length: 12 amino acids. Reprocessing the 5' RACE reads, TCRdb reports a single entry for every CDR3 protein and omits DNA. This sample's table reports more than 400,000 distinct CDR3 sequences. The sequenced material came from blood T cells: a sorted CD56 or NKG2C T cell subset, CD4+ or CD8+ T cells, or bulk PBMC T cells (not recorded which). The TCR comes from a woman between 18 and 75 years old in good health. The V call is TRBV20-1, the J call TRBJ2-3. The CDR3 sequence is CSARETHDTQYF.